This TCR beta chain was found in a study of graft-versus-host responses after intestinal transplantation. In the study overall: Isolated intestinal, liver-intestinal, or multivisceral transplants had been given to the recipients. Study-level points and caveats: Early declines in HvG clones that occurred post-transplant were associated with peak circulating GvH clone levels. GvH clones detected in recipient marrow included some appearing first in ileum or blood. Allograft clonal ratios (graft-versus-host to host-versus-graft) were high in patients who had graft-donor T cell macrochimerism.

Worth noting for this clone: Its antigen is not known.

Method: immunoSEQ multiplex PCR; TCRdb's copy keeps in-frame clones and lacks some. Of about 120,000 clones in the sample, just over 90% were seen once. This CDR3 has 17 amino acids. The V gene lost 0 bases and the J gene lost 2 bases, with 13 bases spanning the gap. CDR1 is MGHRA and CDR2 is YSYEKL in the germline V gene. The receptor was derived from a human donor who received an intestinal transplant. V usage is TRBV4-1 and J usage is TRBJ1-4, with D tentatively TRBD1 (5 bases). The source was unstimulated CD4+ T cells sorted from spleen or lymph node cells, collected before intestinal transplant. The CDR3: CASSQDRRGLTNEKLFF. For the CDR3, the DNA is TGCGCCAGCAGCCAAGATCGAAGGGGCCTTACTAATGAAAAACTGTTTTTT.